The clone carrying this T cell receptor beta chain was seen ten or more times. The sample belongs to a study of regulatory T cells in long-lasting Graves disease. CDR3 length equals 12 residues. CDR1 and CDR2 (germline): SQVTM, ANQGSEA. Trimming left V 3 bases short and J 3 bases short, with 8 bases between. With iRepertoire HTBI primers and Arm-PCR of CDR3 regions, TCR beta libraries were built. From the multiplex PCR reads, TCRdb called clonotypes with MiXCR, one entry per CDR3 protein. In the table there are approximately 250,000 distinct CDR3 sequences, 15% to 20% of which are singletons. Time point: newly diagnosed GD, antithyroid drugs for less than 3 months. After RNA was extracted from PBMCs, the TCR library was made from it.

Specimen: peripheral blood mononuclear cells (PBMCs), collected at new diagnosis, from a patient treated with antithyroid drugs. The sequence was collected from a female donor with Graves disease. The chain couples TRBV29-1 to TRBJ1-2; D call uncertain. The DNA for the CDR3 is TGCAGCGTTGAGGGCGGCCACTATGGCTACACCTTC. Its translation: CSVEGGHYGYTF.